The clone carrying this T cell receptor beta chain was counted only a few times. Its antigen is not known. TCRdb reanalysed the reads using MiXCR and keeps one entry per CDR3 protein. The sample has about 60,000 distinct CDR3 sequences, around 20% seen once. The sample belongs to a study of T cell repertoires in cytomegalovirus infection. The V gene's germline CDR1 is SGHTA and CDR2 FQGNSA. The CDR3 consists of 13 residues. V gave up 4 bases and J gave up 0 bases, with 7 bases separating them. This TCR derives from a human donor in good health (CMV status not recorded). Some clones in this sample may be carry-over from other donors' samples. The chain carries TRBV7-2 and TRBJ2-7; no definite D call. The specimen was CD8+ T cells from cultured PBMCs, collected from culture after CMV antigen stimulation. The CDR3 nucleotides are TGTGCCAGCAGCTACCCCAACTCCTACGAGCAGTACTTC. Translating it yields CASSYPNSYEQYF.